The 30 T cell receptor beta chains below all came from one sample that was sequenced in a study of spatial heterogeneity in lung cancer. Noted time point: blood at routine non-recurrence follow-up after resection. No cells were sorted before sequencing. The whole RNA sequenced was extracted from tumor, nontumor lung or frozen PBMC. TCRdb fed the 5' RACE reads into MiXCR, producing one record per CDR3 protein. The sample has around 110,000 distinct CDR3 sequences; more than 10% are singletons. The starting material was PBMCs, obtained at follow-up. All receptors come from a male donor with early-stage non-small cell lung cancer.

Only a few counts were recorded for this clonotype. In DNA form, the CDR3 reads TGCGCCAGCCGGAGGGACAATACGAACACCGGGGAGCTGTTTTTT. This encodes CASRRDNTNTGELFF. The chain employs TRBV5-1 and TRBJ2-2; D is tentatively TRBD1 or TRBD2 (6 bases each). In germline, CDR1 is SGHRS, CDR2 YFSETQ. V was clipped by 7 bases and J by 0 bases, with 13 bases between them. This CDR3 has 15 amino acids.

The rearrangement links TRBV7-8 to TRBJ2-7; the match to TRBD2 covers 11 bases. The CDR3 is 15 amino acids. Looked up from germline, CDR1 is SGHVS and CDR2 is FQNEAQ. Trimming removed 5 bases from V and 3 bases from J; junction bases left unmatched: 6. The CDR3 nucleotides read TGTGCCAGCAGCCCCTTTAGCGGGGGGGGCTACGAGCAGTACTTC. Amino acids: CASSPFSGGGYEQYF.

The chain links TRBV6-6 to TRBJ1-5, with D unresolved. This CDR3 comprises 18 residues. From germline, CDR1 is MNHNY and CDR2 SVGAGI (reference sequence). V lost 0 bases, J lost 4 bases, and 19 bases lay in between. The CDR3 nucleotides are TGTGCCAGCAGTTACTCCCCCGCAGGTTCCGTCCCAAATCAGCCCCAGCATTTT. Amino acid sequence: CASSYSPAGSVPNQPQHF.

There are a few counts of this clonotype. The rearrangement joins TRBV11-2 to TRBJ2-4; the match to TRBD2 covers 8 bases. V lost 2 bases, J lost 1 base, and 19 bases stayed unmatched. Germline V gives CDR1 SGHAT, CDR2 FQNNGV. The CDR3 extends over 21 amino acids. The CDR3 is CASSLTGPSGRGSAAKNIQYF. CDR3 nucleotide sequence: TGTGCCAGCAGCTTAACGGGACCCTCCGGGAGGGGAAGTGCGGCCAAAAACATTCAGTACTTC. Full variable domain (outside the CDR3, taken from reference TRBV11-2 and TRBJ2-4): EAGVAQSPRYKIIEKRQSVAFWCNPISGHATLYWYQQILGQGPKLLIQFQNNGVVDDSQLPKDRFSAERLKGVDSTLKIQPAKLEDSAVYLCASSLTGPSGRGSAAKNIQYFGAGTRLSVL.

This chain joins TRBV27 and TRBJ1-2; a weak D match, TRBD1 (5 bases). The germline V gene encodes CDR1 MNHEY and CDR2 SMNVEV (reference sequence). V was trimmed by 4 bases and J by 2 bases, leaving 11 bases between them. The CDR3 is 14 residues long. Here the CDR3 reads CASSSLSGNYGYTF. The DNA of the CDR3 is TGTGCCAGCAGTTCATTATCAGGGAACTATGGCTACACCTTC.

The sample holds a few counts of this clonotype. This chain joins TRBV20-1 and TRBJ2-5, with D tentatively TRBD1 or TRBD2 (6 bases each). The CDR3 is 15 residues long. The V and J ends lost 0 bases and 2 bases respectively, with 13 bases between them. Germline V gives CDR1 DFQATT, CDR2 SNEGSKA (reference sequence). The CDR3 sequence is CSARDRGAAQETQYF. In DNA form, the CDR3 reads TGCAGTGCTAGAGATAGGGGGGCGGCTCAAGAGACCCAGTACTTC.

In this sample, this clonotype turned up a few times. V is TRBV30 and J is TRBJ1-1, with D unclear. Germline-derived CDR1 and CDR2 are GTSNPN and SVGIG (reference sequence). Trimming took 4 bases from V and 5 from J, leaving 14 bases between them. The CDR3 sequence is 13 residues long. The chain's CDR3 is CAWKEDGRTEAFF. DNA of the CDR3: TGTGCCTGGAAAGAGGACGGGAGGACTGAAGCTTTCTTT.

This clonotype was counted at least ten times. V is TRBV23-1 and J is TRBJ2-3; weak D call: TRBD2 (6 bases). TRBV23-1 has ORF status, its function being uncertain. Trimming took off 5 bases at V and 0 bases at J, with 12 bases between the two ends. This CDR3 contains 15 residues. In nucleotides, the CDR3 is TGCGCCAGCAGTTCGCGGGGCCCGAGCACAGATACGCAGTATTTT. Amino acid sequence: CASSSRGPSTDTQYF.

This clonotype was seen a handful of times. The chain joins TRBV7-9 to TRBJ2-3; D remains unclear. V was cut by 8 bases and J by 2 bases, with 14 bases left in between. CDR3 size: 14 residues. Germline lookup yields CDR1 SEHNR and CDR2 FQNEAQ (reference sequence). The chain's CDR3 is CASVPPAATDTQYF. Written as DNA, the CDR3 is TGTGCCAGCGTCCCGCCGGCGGCCACAGATACGCAGTATTTT.

This clonotype was counted at least ten times. The chain recombines TRBV11-2 with TRBJ2-5; 9 bases agree with TRBD2. V lost 5 bases, J lost 5 bases, and 18 bases stayed unmatched. The CDR3 length is 18 residues. Germline CDR1 reads SGHAT; CDR2 reads FQNNGV. CDR3 amino acids: CASSPPTASGVPGETQYF. The CDR3 DNA sequence: TGTGCCAGCAGCCCACCCACAGCTAGCGGGGTCCCAGGCGAGACCCAGTACTTC.

Many counts were recorded for this clonotype. The chain links TRBV11-2 to TRBJ2-3; D uncertain. V was pared by 7 bases and J by 4 bases, with 9 bases between. Germline V lookup: CDR1 SGHAT, CDR2 FQNNGV. This CDR3 is built from 12 residues. The CDR3 DNA follows: TGTGCCAGCACCCCGCTGTCAGATACGCAGTATTTT. Translation gives CASTPLSDTQYF.

This clonotype was recorded once. The rearrangement uses TRBV27 and TRBJ2-1; TRBD2 matches at 11 bases. CDR1 and CDR2 from the germline V gene are MNHEY and SMNVEV (reference sequence). The CDR3 totals 15 residues. J lost 6 bases, V lost 3 bases, and 4 bases had no gene match. Here the CDR3 DNA reads TGTGCCAGCAGTTTTCGACTAGCGGGGCTCAATGAGCAGTTCTTC. It translates to CASSFRLAGLNEQFF.

The chain carries TRBV7-9 and TRBJ2-3; TRBD2 agrees at 14 bases. The junction had 2 bases not matched to a gene; V was cut back by 5 bases and J by 1 base. Germline V gene lookup returns CDR1 SEHNR and CDR2 FQNEAQ (reference sequence). This CDR3 contains 16 residues. The CDR3 DNA reads TGTGCCAGCAGCCGACTAGCGGGGGGGGGCACAGATACGCAGTATTTT. Translating gives CASSRLAGGGTDTQYF.

In its sample, this clonotype was seen many times. The V gene is TRBV6-2 or TRBV6-3, the J gene TRBJ2-1; TRBD1 matches 7 bases. Per the germline V gene, CDR1 is MNHEY and CDR2 is SVGEGT. The CDR3 is 13 residues long. V trimming: 11 bases; J trimming: 6 bases; junction bases outside the gene matches: 10. The CDR3 region is CASREGAANEQFF. The CDR3 DNA follows: TGTGCCTCCCGCGAGGGGGCCGCCAATGAGCAGTTCTTC.

The chain combines TRBV28 with TRBJ2-7; 8 nucleotides line up with TRBD1. CDR1 MDHEN and CDR2 SYDVKM come from the germline V gene. Trimming at V came to 4 bases and at J to 2 bases, leaving 10 bases not matched to a gene. The CDR3 covers 16 residues. This chain's CDR3 is CASSSPGQGGTYEQYF. As DNA, the CDR3 is TGTGCCAGCAGTTCCCCTGGACAGGGCGGAACCTACGAGCAGTACTTC.

This clonotype was counted many times. The chain employs TRBV12-3 or TRBV12-4 and TRBJ2-5, with D uncertain. V was pared by 6 bases and J by 5 bases, with 7 bases between. This CDR3 spans 11 amino acids. CDR3 protein: CASSRTETQYF. In DNA form, the CDR3 reads TGTGCCAGCAGCAGGACGGAGACCCAGTACTTC.

The sample holds a few counts of this clonotype. The chain links TRBV2 to TRBJ2-5; no clear D gene. Deletions cut 4 bases from V and 1 base from J, with 7 bases between. From germline, CDR1 is SNHLY and CDR2 FYNNEI. The CDR3 is made up of 13 amino acids. The CDR3 loop is CASSGGLQETQYF. The CDR3 DNA sequence: TGTGCCAGCAGTGGAGGTCTCCAAGAGACCCAGTACTTC.

Many counts were recorded for this clonotype. This chain uses TRBV24-1 with TRBJ2-1; 10 nucleotides line up with TRBD2. V lost 6 bases and J lost 2; bases outside the gene matches: 6. The CDR3 has 16 amino acids. The germline V gene has CDR1 KGHDR and CDR2 SFDVKD. The CDR3 coding sequence is TGTGCCACCAGTCTCACCGGGACTAGCGCCTACAATGAGCAGTTCTTC. Translating it yields CATSLTGTSAYNEQFF.

This clonotype was detected many times. The V and J genes are TRBV5-1 and TRBJ2-3; maybe TRBD2 (6 bases). CDR3 length: 15 amino acids. The V gene's germline CDR1 is SGHRS and CDR2 YFSETQ. V gave up 1 base and J gave up 1 base, with 10 bases separating them. The DNA of the CDR3 is TGCGCCAGCAGCTTGAGGCGGGGAGGCACAGATACGCAGTATTTT. It specifies CASSLRRGGTDTQYF.

This clonotype was observed a handful of times. The chain employs TRBV11-2 and TRBJ2-3; D gene unclear. Germline V gene sequence: CDR1 SGHAT, CDR2 FQNNGV. Trimming removed 7 bases from V and 6 bases from J, with 11 bases in between. The CDR3 is made up of 12 amino acids. The CDR3 spells CASTPTGDTQYF. CDR3 sequence (DNA): TGTGCCAGCACACCGACGGGCGATACGCAGTATTTT.

This clonotype has ten or more counts. The CDR3 reads CASSAGLATGELFF. CDR3 DNA sequence: TGCGCCAGCAGTGCGGGACTAGCGACCGGGGAGCTGTTTTTT. The V call is TRBV10-2, the J call TRBJ2-2, with 10 bases that match TRBD2. This CDR3 is built from 14 residues. Germline V gene lookup returns CDR1 WSHSY and CDR2 SAAADI. V was pared by 4 bases and J by 5 bases, with 1 base of the junction left unmatched.

This clonotype has ten or more counts. This rearrangement joins TRBV20-1 to TRBJ2-7, with D maybe TRBD2 (6 bases). The CDR3 covers 12 residues. Germline V gene data show CDR1 as DFQATT and CDR2 as SNEGSKA (reference sequence). V was shortened by 3 bases and J by 3 bases, with 9 bases between the two germline ends. CDR3 sequence (DNA): TGCAGTGCTAGTAAGGGACTCTACGAGCAGTACTTC. It encodes CSASKGLYEQYF.

In regard to this clonotype: A read error may explain this, as a much larger clone is one base away. CDR3 DNA sequence: TGTGCCTGGAGTGCGACAGCTAACTATGGCCACACCTTC. This gives the protein CAWSATANYGHTF. J is TRBJ1-2 and V is TRBV30; tentative D call: TRBD1 (5 bases). The V gene's germline CDR1 is GTSNPN and CDR2 SVGIG (reference sequence). The CDR3 contains 13 residues.

This clonotype was found a few times. The chain combines TRBV12-3 or TRBV12-4 with TRBJ2-4; D might be TRBD1 (6 bases). The CDR3 sequence is 13 residues long. Trimming shortened V by 5 bases and J by 8 bases, and 13 bases separated the two germline ends. The CDR3 loop is CASSQGFGDIQYF. CDR3 bases: TGTGCCAGCAGTCAGGGGTTTGGGGACATTCAGTACTTC.

This clonotype showed up many times. The chain employs TRBV6-2 or TRBV6-3 and TRBJ2-1, with 12 bases fitting TRBD2. Trimming took 7 bases from V and 6 from J; bases not matched to a gene: 13. This CDR3 has 17 residues. CDR1 and CDR2 (germline): MNHEY, SVGEGT. DNA for the CDR3: TGTGCCAGCAAAGTCCTAGCGGGGGGGCCTAGTATCAATGAGCAGTTCTTC. Its protein is CASKVLAGGPSINEQFF.

In its sample, this clonotype was seen many times. The chain recombines TRBV28 with TRBJ2-3; the D is unclear. The ends were cut back, 3 bases at V and 6 bases at J, with 7 bases in the middle. This CDR3 has 12 amino acids. Germline values: CDR1 MDHEN, CDR2 SYDVKM. CDR3 bases: TGTGCCAGCAGTTTGGTCTTTGATACGCAGTATTTT. Translation: CASSLVFDTQYF.

This clonotype was observed a few times. The V gene is TRBV29-1, the J gene TRBJ1-5; 7 nucleotides align to TRBD1. Looked up from germline, CDR1 is SQVTM and CDR2 is ANQGSEA. J was trimmed by 0 bases and V by 7 bases; bases with no gene match: 3. This CDR3 contains 13 residues. DNA for the CDR3: TGCAGCGCCAGACAGGGTAGCAATCAGCCCCAGCATTTT. Amino acid sequence: CSARQGSNQPQHF.

The V gene is TRBV28, the J gene TRBJ1-2; 10 positions agree with TRBD1. CDR3 length: 14 residues. From germline, CDR1 is MDHEN and CDR2 SYDVKM. Trimming removed 7 bases from V and 9 bases from J; junction bases left unmatched: 11. This chain's CDR3 is CASTSPGQGTSYTF. For the CDR3, the DNA is TGTGCCAGCACCTCGCCGGGACAGGGGACTAGCTACACCTTC.

This clonotype was detected ten times or more. V gene TRBV5-1 combines with J gene TRBJ1-4; D may be TRBD1 (6 bases). With 0 bases removed from V and 3 bases from J, the gap between germline ends came to 12 bases. The CDR3 length is 16 residues. The germline CDR1 and CDR2 sequences are SGHRS and YFSETQ. This chain's CDR3 is CASSLAPPGANEKLFF. The CDR3 bases are TGCGCCAGCAGCTTGGCCCCCCCAGGGGCTAATGAAAAACTGTTTTTT.

This clonotype was detected many times. V gene TRBV27 combines with J gene TRBJ2-1; D gene uncertain. This CDR3 spans 11 amino acids. CDR1 and CDR2 from the germline V gene are MNHEY and SMNVEV (reference sequence). V was clipped by 4 bases and J by 5 bases, with 3 bases between them. The CDR3 DNA reads TGTGCCAGCAGTTACCACAATGAGCAGTTCTTC. This gives the protein CASSYHNEQFF.